Below are 16 T cell receptor beta chains sequenced from a single sample in a study of blood T cell repertoires in COVID-19. The table came from immunoSEQ multiplex PCR; TCRdb's copy has only in-frame clones and leaves some out. The sample has roughly 31,000 clones, around 91% seen once; the top ten hold approximately 1.5%. Sequencing was done on a sample of peripheral blood. These receptor sequences come from a man aged 55 to 70 with active COVID-19.

This clone was seen a few times. The DNA for the CDR3 is TGTGCCAGCAGTTTGGCAGGGAACAATCAGCCCCAGCATTTT. Translation gives CASSLAGNNQPQHF. The rearrangement uses TRBV28 and TRBJ1-5, with a tentative D call TRBD1 (5 bases). Looked up from germline, CDR1 is MDHEN and CDR2 is SYDVKM. The V gene lost 3 bases and the J gene lost 3 bases, with 9 bases spanning the gap. The CDR3 covers 14 residues.

CDR3 sequence (DNA): TGTGCCAGTTCACGGGGGGAGGTCATTGGTACGCAGTATTTT. Protein: CASSRGEVIGTQYF. The gene calls are TRBV7-9 and TRBJ2-3; 7 bases map to TRBD2. Losses at the gene ends were 9 bases for V and 8 bases for J; bases not matched to a gene: 14. CDR1 is SEHNR, CDR2 FQNEAQ, per germline (reference sequence). The CDR3 runs 14 residues. Together with reference TRBV7-9 and TRBJ2-3, the CDR3 gives the full variable domain: DTGVSQNPRHKITKRGQNVTFRCDPISEHNRLYWYRQTLGQGPEFLTYFQNEAQLEKSRLLSDRFSAERPKGSFSTLEIQRTEQGDSAMYLCASSRGEVIGTQYFGPGTRLTVL.

In its sample, this clone was seen once. The CDR3 nucleotides read TGTGCCAGCAGCTTAAGAGCGGGGGGGCGCACAGATACGCAGTATTTT. This sequence encodes CASSLRAGGRTDTQYF. The gene calls are TRBV7-9 and TRBJ2-3, with 10 bases lining up with TRBD2. Germline V gives CDR1 SEHNR, CDR2 FQNEAQ (reference sequence). The J segment lost 1 base and the V segment lost 2 bases, leaving 3 bases of the junction unmatched. The CDR3 spans 16 residues.

The V gene is TRBV7-9, the J gene TRBJ2-5, with D possibly matching TRBD1 (6 bases). V lost 3 bases and J lost 0, with 11 bases in between. The CDR3 runs to 15 residues. CDR1 is SEHNR and CDR2 is FQNEAQ in the germline V gene (reference sequence). The CDR3 protein is CASSLQQGYQETQYF. The CDR3 bases are TGTGCCAGCAGCTTGCAGCAGGGGTACCAAGAGACCCAGTACTTC.

This chain joins TRBV11-2 and TRBJ2-4; TRBD1 aligns across 7 bases. Trimming removed 0 bases from V and 0 bases from J; junction bases left unmatched: 11. CDR1 and CDR2 (germline): SGHAT, FQNNGV. This CDR3 spans 19 amino acids. The CDR3 DNA follows: TGTGCCAGCAGCTTAGATCGTGGACAGGCAAACATAGCCAAAAACATTCAGTACTTC. It is translated as CASSLDRGQANIAKNIQYF.

The V gene is TRBV13, the J gene TRBJ2-7, with 9 nucleotides matching TRBD2. V gave up 5 bases and J gave up 5 bases; unmatched junction bases: 10. The CDR3 covers 15 residues. CDR1 PRHDT and CDR2 FYEKMQ come from the germline V gene (reference sequence). This chain's CDR3 is CASSLWTSVRNEQYF. In nucleotides, the CDR3 is TGTGCCAGCAGCCTCTGGACTAGCGTGCGGAACGAGCAGTACTTC.

This chain uses TRBV12-3 or TRBV12-4 with TRBJ1-5, with unresolved D. This CDR3 is built from 12 residues. V was shortened by 6 bases and J by 7 bases, with 10 bases between the two germline ends. This CDR3 reads CASSYPSQPQHF. The DNA for the CDR3 is TGTGCCAGCAGCTACCCTTCCCAGCCCCAGCATTTT.

This sequence joins TRBV2 and TRBJ2-1; 8 bases agree with TRBD2. Losses at the gene ends were 8 bases for V and 15 bases for J; bases not matched to a gene: 9. The CDR3 has 11 amino acids. Germline V CDR1 and CDR2: SNHLY, FYNNEI. CDR3 coding DNA: TGTGCCAGCGGCCTCGGGACTAGTTGGTTCTTC. As protein: CASGLGTSWFF.

The J gene is TRBJ1-2, the V gene TRBV6-5; TRBD1 matches at 9 bases. The CDR3 loop spans 11 amino acids. Per germline, CDR1 MNHEY and CDR2 SVGAGI. J lost 7 bases, V lost 6 bases, and 0 bases had no gene match. The CDR3 coding sequence is TGTGCCAGCAGGACAGGGGGTGGCTACACCTTC. It is translated as CASRTGGGYTF.

V gene TRBV7-3 combines with J gene TRBJ1-1; no reliable D call. Germline V gene lookup returns CDR1 SGHTA and CDR2 FQGTGA. CDR3 length equals 15 residues. V lost 1 base and J lost 2, with 11 bases in between. CDR3 sequence reads: CASSLKARFNTEAFF. The CDR3 region has the DNA TGTGCCAGCAGCTTAAAGGCCAGGTTTAACACTGAAGCTTTCTTT.

This clone has only a few counts. The chain is built from TRBV14 and TRBJ2-7; D may be TRBD2 (6 bases). The CDR3 extends over 13 amino acids. Germline CDR1 and CDR2: SGHDN and FVKESK. V lost 2 bases and J 7 bases, leaving 12 bases between the germline ends. This chain's CDR3 is CASSQLAPGEQYF. CDR3 in DNA: TGTGCCAGCAGCCAACTAGCGCCGGGTGAGCAGTACTTC.

J is TRBJ2-1 and V is TRBV6-2 or TRBV6-3, with D hard to call. The germline gives CDR1 MNHEY, CDR2 SVGEGT. V lost 2 bases to trimming and J lost 1 base, with 12 bases between them. The CDR3 has 16 residues. The CDR3 spells CASSYPTGRSYNEQFF. In DNA, the CDR3 is TGTGCCAGCAGTTACCCGACGGGTCGGTCCTACAATGAGCAGTTCTTC.

The rearrangement uses TRBV6-5 and TRBJ1-2; 8 nucleotides line up with TRBD1. V gave up 8 bases and J gave up 8 bases; unmatched junction bases: 16. The CDR3 length is 15 residues. Per the germline V gene, CDR1 is MNHEY and CDR2 is SVGAGI. CDR3 protein: CASRGDRGQRGGYTF. The DNA of the CDR3 is TGTGCCAGCCGGGGCGACAGGGGCCAACGGGGAGGCTACACCTTC.

The chain carries TRBV5-1 and TRBJ2-2, with D possibly being TRBD1 (6 bases). V lost 4 bases, J lost 1 base, and 20 bases lay in between. The CDR3 is made up of 18 amino acids. CDR1 SGHRS and CDR2 YFSETQ come from the germline V gene. The CDR3 is CASSARLQGGENTGELFF. DNA for the CDR3: TGCGCCAGCAGCGCCCGACTACAGGGTGGGGAGAACACCGGGGAGCTGTTTTTT.

CDR3 region: CASSQDPGRNTEAFF. The DNA for the CDR3 is TGCGCCAGCAGCCAAGACCCGGGTAGGAACACTGAAGCTTTCTTT. V is TRBV4-3 and J is TRBJ1-1; D gene ambiguous. Germline CDR1 is LGHNA and CDR2 is YSLEER. Between the trimmed V and J ends, which lost 0 bases and 1 base, there was a span of 9 bases. This CDR3 is 15 amino acids long.

The genes are TRBV2 and TRBJ2-1, with a tentative D call TRBD1 (6 bases). CDR3 length: 16 residues. Trimming removed 2 bases from V and 0 bases from J, with 11 bases in between. CDR1 and CDR2 from the germline V gene are SNHLY and FYNNEI. CDR3 region: CASSERGRGSYNEQFF. CDR3 in DNA: TGTGCCAGCAGTGAAAGGGGCAGGGGCTCCTACAATGAGCAGTTCTTC.